This entry is about one T cell receptor beta chain. Libraries were prepared by immunoSEQ multiplex PCR; TCRdb keeps only in-frame clonotypes and omits some of them. Among around 80,000 clones listed, 80% to 90% were seen once. The record originates from a study of T cell responses to AZD1222 COVID-19 vaccine. V was pared by 1 base and J by 0 bases, with 6 bases between. Germline assignment: CDR1 SGHAT and CDR2 FQNNGV. There are 15 residues in the CDR3. The receptor's source is an adult who received the AZD1222 COVID-19 vaccine. The chain uses TRBV11-2 and TRBJ1-4; D gene ambiguous. The material sequenced was peripheral blood, taken 28 days after the second AZD1222 dose. In DNA form, the CDR3 reads TGTGCCAGCAGCTTAGTTTGGGCAACTAATGAAAAACTGTTTTTT. It translates to CASSLVWATNEKLFF.